This T cell receptor beta chain derives from a study of CD8+ T cells in alopecia areata (dated by TCRdb to between 2017 and 2018). In the study overall: The treated patients, all with moderate-to-severe alopecia areata, were enrolled in an open-label pilot trial of oral tofacitinib given at 5 to 10 mg twice daily. Patients received tofacitinib for 6 to 18 months and were then followed off drug for 6 months to check for delayed response and recurrence. The study used high-throughput TCRbeta sequencing to examine T cell clonal expansion in alopecia areata, in both the C3H/HeJ mouse model and human patients. Human TCRbeta sequencing covered scalp tissue and sorted CD4+ and CD8+ peripheral blood T cells from patchy and totalis/universalis alopecia areata patients and healthy controls. Biopsies were taken from tofacitinib-treated patients at baseline and again at 4 and 24 weeks into treatment, and several of those patients also had a later scalp biopsy. Clonality in the scalp was compared among normal scalp (n=4), patchy alopecia areata scalp (n=8), and alopecia totalis/universalis scalp (n=8). The RNA source kit depended on sample type: the PAXgene miRNA kit for fixed scalp, the miRNeasy kit for PBMCs, and the RNeasy kit for mouse skin. Amplification of TCRbeta CDR3 regions was done by immunoSEQ multiplex PCR using 35 Vbeta forward primers and 13 Jbeta reverse primers. Here is what the overall study found, with its caveats: Compared with mice, TCR sequences shared between patients were less clear, possibly partly because of HLA diversity across the patient population. Compared with normal scalp, lesional scalp, particularly in alopecia totalis/universalis, had higher clonality and more expanded CD8+ clones, which suggests antigenic drive. Unlike mouse skin, which is dominated by gammadelta T cells, normal human skin has resident alphabeta T cells that are also sequenced, and this complicates analysis of the scalp TCR repertoire.

Lesional scalp punch biopsies and peripheral blood were obtained from alopecia areata patients. PBMCs were isolated by density centrifugation and stained for CD3, CD4 and CD8, and CD4+ and CD8+ T cells were sorted on a FACSAria. The library was obtained by the immunoSEQ multiplex PCR assay. RNA was extracted from all samples and reverse transcribed into cDNA as template for TCR sequencing. First-strand cDNA was synthesized using SuperScript III with a 2:1 mix of oligo-dT and random hexamers. A synthetic immune receptor repertoire was used to assess amplification bias, and residual bias was removed computationally. Processing in the source paper ran as follows. Raw reads were preprocessed to remove errors, and CDR3 was defined according to IMGT conventions as the region from the conserved cysteine to phenylalanine. Clonality was calculated as 1 minus Shannon entropy normalized by log2 of the number of productive unique TCRs. Scalp TCRbeta sequences were cross-referenced with sorted blood CD4 and CD8 repertoires so that the CD4 or CD8 identity of scalp clones could be inferred. Here the immuneACCESS table is served through TCRdb, limited to in-frame sequences with V and J called. Missing clones are a known gap in these copies; in checked studies unresolved V genes cover under half, and the rest lacks a known reason. V and J calls and clone size are given by that table; D and trimming were obtained from the DNA. This sample comprises more than 75,000 clones, roughly 41% of them detected only once. Roughly 1.3% of the sample belongs to the ten largest clones.

This clone was observed a handful of times. No antigen is known for it. No clone much larger than this one lies a single base away; base qualities are absent. CDR1 and CDR2 (GTSNPN, SVGIG) derive from the germline V gene (reference sequence). At the junction V is shortened by 2 bases and J by 3 bases, with 9 bases in between. Including cysteine and phenylalanine, the CDR3 has 13 amino acids. The sequence is cut down to CDR3 DNA, 39 bases in frame from base 1. The sequence joins TRBV30 to TRBJ2-3; the D gene is perhaps TRBD1 or TRBD2, as each covers 5 bases. Sequenced material: CD4+ T cells sorted from blood. This TCR came from a human donor with alopecia areata. The DNA is TGTGCCTGGAGTCGAGGGGTGACAGATACGCAGTATTTT. The resulting protein is CAWSRGVTDTQYF.